Listed below are T cell receptor beta chains from one sample, sequenced in a study of T cells in Graves' hyperthyroidism and ophthalmopathy. TCRdb analysed the multiplex PCR reads with MiXCR anew, one entry per CDR3 protein. The sample consists of hundreds of thousands of distinct CDR3 sequences, 15% to 18% of them appearing once. The sample taken for sequencing was blood. The receptors come from a woman under 30 with Graves' hyperthyroidism. Each CDR3 is given with its conserved first and last residue. A D gene is named only where the DNA matches it firmly. A clone size is listed for some rows: how often the clone was seen (once, few, many), or a class if it is expanded.

d_call	v_call	j_call	clone_size	cdr3_aa	cdr3_nt
TRBD2	TRBV3-1	TRBJ2-3	many	CASSQDRLAGAADTQYF	TGTGCCAGCAGCCAAGATCGGCTAGCGGGAGCCGCAGATACGCAGTATTTT
.	TRBV6-1	TRBJ1-5	once	CASSENPNQPQHF	TGTGCCAGCAGTGAGAATCCTAATCAGCCCCAGCATTTT
.	TRBV7-2	TRBJ1-2	.	CASSLQGGTAYGYTF	TGTGCCAGCAGCCTCCAAGGAGGGACGGCCTATGGCTACACCTTC
TRBD2	TRBV9	TRBJ2-1	many	CASSPRGTSGRNEQFF	TGTGCCAGCAGCCCTCGGGGGACTAGCGGGAGGAATGAGCAGTTCTTC
.	TRBV12-3/TRBV12-4	TRBJ2-5	many	CASSQRDRLNF	TGTGCCAGCAGTCAGCGGGACAGGCTAAACTTC
.	TRBV4-1	TRBJ2-7	.	CASSQASTLEQYF	TGCGCCAGCAGCCAAGCGAGCACGTTGGAGCAGTACTTC
.	TRBV5-6	TRBJ2-4	.	CASSDPGTGSNIQYF	TGTGCCAGCAGCGACCCCGGGACCGGCTCAAACATTCAGTACTTC
.	TRBV5-1	TRBJ1-2	many	CASSLEPNYGYTF	TGCGCCAGCAGCTTGGAGCCGAACTATGGCTACACCTTC
.	TRBV5-1	TRBJ1-5	many	CASRSDGNSNQPQHF	TGCGCCAGCAGAAGCGACGGTAATAGCAATCAGCCCCAGCATTTT
.	TRBV20-1	TRBJ1-4	.	CSAPGPLTTNEKLFF	TGCAGTGCCCCCGGTCCCCTGACAACTAATGAAAAACTGTTTTTT
.	TRBV10-1	TRBJ1-5	.	CASGPPTDDSSNQPQHF	TGCGCCAGCGGACCCCCTACGGACGACTCCAGCAATCAGCCCCAGCATTTT
.	TRBV9	TRBJ1-1	.	CASSVAGGSTEAFF	TGTGCCAGCAGCGTAGCTGGGGGGTCCACTGAAGCTTTCTTT
.	TRBV7-8	TRBJ2-3	many	CASRKAPSTDTQYF	TGTGCCAGCAGGAAGGCCCCTAGCACAGATACGCAGTATTTT
TRBD1	TRBV20-1	TRBJ2-4	.	CSAISSRDRGLMDIQYF	TGCAGTGCTATAAGTAGCAGGGACAGGGGTTTAATGGACATTCAGTACTTC
.	TRBV19	TRBJ2-1	many	CASSIGSSYNEQFF	TGTGCCAGTAGTATAGGCAGTTCCTACAATGAGCAGTTCTTC
TRBD1	TRBV3-1	TRBJ2-3	many	CASSHSGPGRTGPTDTQYF	TGTGCCAGCAGCCATTCGGGACCCGGTAGGACAGGCCCCACAGATACGCAGTATTTT
.	TRBV25-1	TRBJ1-2	.	CASSRLGYTF	TGTGCCAGCAGTCGGCTTGGCTACACCTTC
TRBD2	TRBV3-1	TRBJ2-5	.	CASSLLKGGRLEETQYF	TGTGCCAGCAGCCTTCTTAAGGGCGGGAGGTTGGAGGAGACCCAGTACTTC
.	TRBV19	TRBJ2-2	.	CASSKRARRSNTGELFF	TGTGCCAGTAGCAAACGGGCCAGGAGGTCGAACACCGGGGAGCTGTTTTTT
.	TRBV15	TRBJ1-5	many	CATSRDLENQPQHF	TGTGCCACCAGCAGAGATTTGGAGAATCAGCCCCAGCATTTT
TRBD1	TRBV12-3/TRBV12-4	TRBJ1-1	few	CASSFRGQGRTEAFF	TGTGCCAGCAGTTTTAGGGGACAGGGCCGGACTGAAGCTTTCTTT
TRBD2	TRBV6-1	TRBJ2-5	many	CASSSRTSGGETQYF	TGTGCCAGCAGTTCTAGGACTAGCGGGGGCGAGACCCAGTACTTC
TRBD1	TRBV11-3	TRBJ1-2	many	CASSQSGTGASNYGYTF	TGTGCCAGCAGCCAATCCGGGACAGGGGCATCTAACTATGGCTACACCTTC
TRBD1	TRBV6-1	TRBJ2-1	many	CASRPLRWDRAYNEQFF	TGTGCCAGCAGGCCTTTACGCTGGGACAGAGCCTACAATGAGCAGTTCTTC
TRBD1	TRBV6-1	TRBJ2-7	many	CASSSGTGGLSEQYF	TGTGCCAGCAGCTCCGGGACAGGGGGCCTTAGCGAGCAGTACTTC
.	TRBV10-2	TRBJ2-7	many	CASSSLVERPYEQYF	TGCGCCAGCAGTTCCCTGGTAGAACGGCCATACGAGCAGTACTTC
TRBD1	TRBV12-3/TRBV12-4	TRBJ2-7	many	CASSSSGTGGEQYF	TGTGCCAGCAGTTCGTCCGGGACAGGGGGCGAGCAGTACTTC
TRBD2	TRBV20-1	TRBJ2-3	many	CSARDLRGGTDTQYF	TGCAGTGCTAGAGATCTCCGGGGGGGCACAGATACGCAGTATTTT